This TCR beta chain derives from a study of Ad26.COV2.S vaccination and SARS-CoV-2 variants (dated by TCRdb to about 2021). Context from the whole study: Sequencing of the TCRbeta repertoire served to evaluate the specificity and breadth of SARS-CoV-2-reactive T cell receptors following Ad26.COV2.S vaccination. A total of 32 samples were included in the TCR-sequenced set, comprising around 20 Ad26.COV2.S vaccine recipients, 5 placebo recipients and 8 SARS-CoV-2 convalescent individuals. The paper as a whole reports these results and caveats: Compared with placebo recipients, Ad26.COV2.S recipients showed higher spike-specific TCR breadth (P = 0.0014). Vaccine and placebo recipients had similar non-spike TCR breadth, a finding consistent with the vaccine containing only spike. After vaccination, substantial breadth of spike-specific CD8+ and CD4+ T cell responses was reported. According to the authors, total T cell responses may have been underestimated by the TCR breadth and depth analyses.

Details on this clone: Its target antigen remains unknown. Nothing much larger sits one base from this clone, and base qualities are not available.

The time point label here, explained by the study, means: individuals recovered from natural SARS-CoV-2 infection. The immunoSEQ Assay was the method used to sequence TCRbeta CDR3 regions. After extraction, genomic DNA underwent amplification by bias-controlled multiplex PCR, followed by high-throughput sequencing. In the original analysis: To quantify the absolute abundance of every unique TCRbeta CDR3 region, sequences were collapsed and filtered. T cell fraction was estimated by normalizing TCRbeta template counts to usable DNA, with usable DNA measured through amplification of reference genes found in all nucleated cells. Repertoire TCRs were annotated as SARS-CoV-2-specific when V gene, CDR3 amino acid sequence and J gene were exactly matched to a known reactive TCR set. MIRA supplied the reference SARS-CoV-2 TCR set, which was filtered for enrichment in COVID-19-positive ImmuneCODE repertoires so that public or cross-reactive TCRs were removed. Using the MIRA antigens, annotated TCRs were further analysed by specific ORF or by position within an ORF. Breadth was defined as annotated unique rearrangements over total unique productive rearrangements; depth was the summed frequency of those rearrangements. Two-sided Wilcoxon rank-sum tests were used to compare TCR breadth between groups. TCRdb limited this immuneACCESS table to in-frame rearrangements with V and J called. A share of clones is missing; checked studies link under half to unresolved V genes, and the rest is unexplained. The D gene and trimming were derived from the DNA, and the V and J assignments and clone size from that table. For this sample the table gives approximately 150,000 clones, of which 70% to 90% were detected only once. The ten largest clones add up to about 5% of the sample.

CDR1 and CDR2 were assigned from the germline V gene as MNHEY and SVGEGT. From the cysteine through the phenylalanine, the CDR3 covers 11 amino acids. Only the CDR3 DNA is retained, 33 bases long and in frame from the first base. The germline ends are 2 bases apart after V is trimmed by 5 bases and J by 2 bases. Recombination connected TRBV6-2 or TRBV6-3 to TRBJ2-3, with the D gene too uncertain to name. This TCR came from a human donor who had recovered from COVID-19. Material: peripheral blood, obtained after recovery from COVID-19. The DNA sequence is TGTGCCAGCAGTGTCACAGATACGCAGTATTTT. Translated, this gives CASSVTDTQYF.